Listed below are T cell receptor beta chains from one sample, sequenced in a study of cytomegalovirus exposure and HLA in healthy donors. The table came from immunoSEQ multiplex PCR; TCRdb's copy has only in-frame clones and leaves some out. The sample has 140,000 or so clones, more than 60% seen once. What was sequenced was PBMCs. The receptors originated from a male donor in good health and CMV-seronegative. Both conserved end residues are part of each CDR3. The D gene is left open where the match is weak. Clone size, where shown, is once, few, many, or a class for clones that have expanded.

once	TRBV19	NA	TRBJ1-3	CASSLPRSAHSGNTIYF	TGTGCCAGTAGTCTCCCGCGGTCCGCCCACTCTGGAAACACCATATATTTT
few	TRBV30	TRBD1	TRBJ1-1	CAWSAGQGAFF	TGTGCCTGGAGTGCCGGACAGGGAGCTTTCTTT
NA	TRBV2	TRBD1	TRBJ1-6	CASSFTGGPTDSPLHF	TGTGCCAGCAGTTTCACAGGGGGACCCACGGATTCACCCCTCCACTTT
NA	TRBV5-1	TRBD1	TRBJ1-1	CASRGQENTEAFF	TGCGCCAGCAGGGGACAGGAGAACACTGAAGCTTTCTTT
NA	TRBV28	TRBD1	TRBJ2-3	CASSLRQGGTDTQYF	TGTGCCAGCAGTCTCAGACAGGGGGGGACAGATACGCAGTATTTT
NA	TRBV5-4	TRBD1	TRBJ1-1	CASSIKQGVANTEAFF	TGTGCCAGCAGCATCAAACAGGGGGTAGCGAACACTGAAGCTTTCTTT
NA	TRBV2	TRBD1	TRBJ2-5	CASSGTGQETQYF	TGTGCCAGCAGTGGGACAGGCCAAGAGACCCAGTACTTC
NA	TRBV9	TRBD1	TRBJ1-2	CASSAQSRDRAGYTF	TGTGCCAGCAGCGCCCAGTCCCGGGACAGGGCTGGCTACACCTTC
NA	TRBV21-1	NA	TRBJ2-1	CASSKRVSILSYNEQFF	TGTGCCAGCAGCAAAAGAGTATCAATTTTATCCTACAATGAGCAGTTCTTC
few	TRBV2	NA	TRBJ1-2	CASSVRGATNYGYTF	TGTGCCAGCAGTGTGCGGGGGGCGACTAACTATGGCTACACCTTC
NA	TRBV30	NA	TRBJ2-7	CAWSGSLTGYEQYF	TGTGCCTGGTCCGGGTCTCTAACAGGCTACGAGCAGTACTTC
NA	TRBV7-2	NA	TRBJ1-1	CASSLRGGGTEAFF	TGTGCCAGCAGCTTACGAGGGGGGGGCACTGAAGCTTTCTTT
few	TRBV5-4	TRBD1	TRBJ1-1	CASSGTGTEAFF	TGTGCCAGCAGCGGGACAGGGACAGAAGCTTTCTTT
NA	TRBV7-7	NA	TRBJ2-5	CASSWGDSQETQYF	TGTGCTAGCAGCTGGGGGGACAGCCAAGAGACCCAGTACTTC
NA	TRBV9	NA	TRBJ2-5	CASSVNIQGSETQYF	TGTGCCAGCAGCGTAAATATCCAGGGAAGTGAGACCCAGTACTTC
NA	TRBV7-2	TRBD2	TRBJ2-3	CASSLGGGGAPTDTQYF	TGTGCCAGCAGCTTAGGTGGCGGGGGGGCCCCCACAGATACGCAGTATTTT
few	TRBV19	TRBD1	TRBJ1-1	CASKGQGAGFEAFF	TGTGCCAGTAAAGGACAGGGGGCGGGATTTGAAGCTTTCTTT
NA	TRBV2	NA	TRBJ1-5	CASTHRTEENQPQHF	TGTGCCAGCACCCACCGAACAGAAGAGAATCAGCCCCAGCATTTT
NA	TRBV9	TRBD1	TRBJ1-1	CASSGGRGSVTEAFF	TGTGCCAGCAGCGGTGGCAGGGGGTCGGTCACTGAAGCTTTCTTT
NA	TRBV27	TRBD1	TRBJ1-5	CASSTSWTGNNQPQHF	TGTGCCAGCAGTACCTCTTGGACAGGCAACAATCAGCCCCAGCATTTT
NA	TRBV11-2	TRBD2	TRBJ2-5	CASSLGRSSGGAGKTQYF	TGTGCCAGCAGCTTAGGTCGATCTAGCGGGGGGGCCGGGAAGACCCAGTACTTC
NA	TRBV19	NA	TRBJ2-2	CASSWAGNTGELFF	TGTGCCAGTAGCTGGGCAGGGAACACCGGGGAGCTGTTTTTT
NA	TRBV7-9	NA	TRBJ2-3	CSSSFDYRTQYF	TGTTCCAGCAGCTTCGACTACCGTACGCAGTATTTT
NA	TRBV11-2	TRBD2	TRBJ2-7	CASSLLAGLYEQYF	TGTGCCAGCAGCTTGCTAGCGGGGCTCTACGAGCAGTACTTC
once	TRBV19	NA	TRBJ2-3	CASSPGQSAQYF	TGTGCCAGTAGTCCAGGACAGTCCGCGCAGTATTTT
NA	TRBV9	TRBD2	TRBJ2-5	CASSVGTSGAQETQYF	TGTGCCAGCAGCGTAGGGACTAGCGGGGCACAAGAGACCCAGTACTTC
few	TRBV28	NA	TRBJ1-4	CASSIRGIGLFF	TGTGCCAGCAGTATAAGGGGCATAGGACTGTTTTTT
few	TRBV5-4	NA	TRBJ2-5	CASSSGVETQYF	TGTGCCAGCAGCTCAGGGGTAGAGACCCAGTACTTC
few	TRBV7-2	TRBD1	TRBJ2-7	CASSRTGVEQYF	TGTGCCAGCAGCCGTACAGGGGTCGAGCAGTACTTC
NA	TRBV5-1	TRBD1	TRBJ2-3	CASSLGTATTDTQYF	TGCGCCAGCAGCCTCGGGACAGCCACCACAGATACGCAGTATTTT
few	TRBV28	TRBD2	TRBJ2-5	CASTSGGLETQYF	TGTGCCAGCACCAGCGGGGGGCTTGAGACCCAGTACTTC
NA	TRBV7-3	TRBD2	TRBJ2-2	CASSPAGLVNTGELFF	TGTGCCAGCAGCCCAGCGGGACTAGTGAACACCGGGGAGCTGTTTTTT
NA	TRBV6-5	TRBD1	TRBJ1-2	CASRGTGQYGYTF	TGTGCCAGCAGAGGGACAGGCCAATATGGCTACACCTTC
NA	TRBV2	NA	TRBJ1-1	CASSDEAGNRRMKF	TGTGCCAGCAGTGATGAAGCAGGTAACCGCAGGATGAAGTTT
NA	TRBV5-4	NA	TRBJ2-2	CASSFKTSNTGELFF	TGTGCCAGCAGCTTCAAAACCAGTAACACCGGGGAGCTGTTTTTT
NA	TRBV2	NA	TRBJ1-1	CASSYSGEAFF	TGTGCCAGCAGTTACAGCGGTGAAGCTTTCTTT
few	TRBV10-3	NA	TRBJ2-3	CAISEGRPADTQYF	TGTGCCATCAGTGAGGGCAGGCCCGCAGATACGCAGTATTTT
NA	TRBV2	NA	TRBJ1-6	CASSEAGPLKPLHF	TGTGCCAGCAGTGAAGCTGGGCCGCTTAAGCCCCTCCACTTT